This paragraph reports one T cell receptor (beta chain). Its specificity is unknown. This sample stems from a study of CD8 T cells in ankylosing spondylitis. General study points: One TCR beta motif, made up of roughly eight highly homologous variants, appeared characteristic of ankylosing spondylitis blood. Several of the motif variants were reported before in synovial fluid and blood from reactive arthritis.

TCRdb passed the 5' RACE reads through MiXCR, listing each CDR3 protein once. The sample consists of more than 600,000 distinct CDR3 sequences, roughly 19% of them appearing once. The germline V gene has CDR1 KGHSH and CDR2 LQKENI. This CDR3 comprises 13 residues. V gave up 2 bases and J gave up 7 bases, with 9 bases separating them. Sequencing was carried out using blood, either unsorted or a sorted T cell fraction (not recorded which). This TCR came from a male donor with ankylosing spondylitis. The J gene is TRBJ1-5, the V gene TRBV18, with unresolved D. The CDR3 region is CASSPGNGQPQHF. Here the CDR3 DNA reads TGTGCCAGCTCACCAGGGAACGGACAGCCCCAGCATTTT.